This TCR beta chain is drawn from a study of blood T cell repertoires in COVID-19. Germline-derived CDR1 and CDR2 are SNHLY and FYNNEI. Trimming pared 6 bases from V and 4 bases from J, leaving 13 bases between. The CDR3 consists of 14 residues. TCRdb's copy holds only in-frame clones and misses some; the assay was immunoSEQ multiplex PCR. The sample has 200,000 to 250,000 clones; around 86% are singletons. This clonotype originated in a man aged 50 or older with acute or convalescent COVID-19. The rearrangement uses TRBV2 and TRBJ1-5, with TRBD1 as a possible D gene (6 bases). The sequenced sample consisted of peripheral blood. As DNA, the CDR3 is TGTGCCAGCAGGGAAATACAGGGAAATCAGCCCCAGCATTTT. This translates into CASREIQGNQPQHF.